These 28 T cell receptor beta chains were all obtained from the same sample, sequenced in a study of T cells in tumors after PD-1 blockade. Profiled with immunoSEQ multiplex PCR; TCRdb holds only in-frame clones, not every one. The sample records around 60,000 clones, 80% being singletons. Sequenced material: PBMCs, taken before anti-PD-1 treatment. The receptors here all came from a human donor with basal cell carcinoma.

The chain links TRBV7-6 to TRBJ1-2, with TRBD1 matching over 11 bases. CDR1 is SGHVS and CDR2 is FNYEAQ in the germline V gene. This CDR3 comprises 14 residues. The junction had 3 bases not matched to a gene; V was cut back by 5 bases and J by 4 bases. CDR3 bases: TGTGCCAGCAGCACTGGGACAGGGGGCTATGGCTACACCTTC. It is translated as CASSTGTGGYGYTF.

The CDR3 nucleotides are TGTGCCAGCGGAGACCAGGCCCAGTACTTC. Translation gives CASGDQAQYF. The chain has TRBV6-6 and TRBJ2-5; D is unresolved. Deletions cut 8 bases from V and 9 bases from J, with 10 bases between. Germline V gene data show CDR1 as MNHNY and CDR2 as SVGAGI (reference sequence). The CDR3 loop spans 10 amino acids.

This clone showed up just a few times. The chain couples TRBV30 to TRBJ1-2, with 10 nucleotides matching TRBD1. V lost 0 bases, J lost 3 bases, and 13 bases stayed unmatched. The length of the CDR3 is 18 residues. Germline CDR1 and CDR2: GTSNPN and SVGIG (reference sequence). The CDR3 bases are TGTGCCTGGAGTGTAGGCCGGGACAGGGGAATAAGGGACTATGGCTACACCTTC. Translating it yields CAWSVGRDRGIRDYGYTF.

Note on this clone: At one boundary the junction diverges from the germline segment, which might be a read error. The CDR3 DNA reads TGTGCCAGCAGCGAGACAGGTACCCAAGAGACCCAGCACTTC. Its protein is CASSETGTQETQHF. The rearrangement links TRBV5-4 to TRBJ2-5, with TRBD1 as a possible D gene (6 bases). CDR3 length: 14 residues. The germline gives CDR1 SGHNT, CDR2 YYREEE (reference sequence).

This chain connects TRBV7-3 to TRBJ2-1, with 8 nucleotides matching TRBD2. The CDR3 spans 15 residues. After removal of 5 bases from V and 5 bases from J, the junction contained 8 bases not matched to a gene. The germline V gene has CDR1 SGHTA and CDR2 FQGTGA. The CDR3 nucleotides are TGTGCCAGCAGCCCGGAGCGGGGGAGAGACAATGAGCAGTTCTTC. It is translated as CASSPERGRDNEQFF.

The V call is TRBV5-1, the J call TRBJ1-3; D not certain. V lost 4 bases to trimming and J lost 4 bases, with 18 bases between them. This CDR3 is 16 amino acids long. Germline assignment: CDR1 SGHRS and CDR2 YFSETQ. Here the CDR3 DNA reads TGCGCCAGCAGCCCGGACGGACGGATAACAGGAAACACCATATATTTT. Protein sequence: CASSPDGRITGNTIYF.

The chain combines TRBV7-3 with TRBJ1-3; TRBD1 matches 12 bases. This CDR3 contains 17 residues. After removal of 2 bases from V and 7 bases from J, the junction contained 9 bases not matched to a gene. CDR1 is SGHTA and CDR2 is FQGTGA in the germline V gene. CDR3 amino acids: CASSLGTGTGGGNTIYF. CDR3 DNA: TGTGCCAGCAGCTTAGGCACCGGGACAGGGGGCGGGAACACCATATATTTT.

The rearrangement uses TRBV7-8 and TRBJ1-5; 7 nucleotides align to TRBD1. Germline CDR1 is SGHVS and CDR2 is FQNEAQ. The junction had 7 bases not matched to a gene; V was cut back by 2 bases and J by 0 bases. This CDR3 is built from 17 residues. The CDR3 DNA follows: TGTGCCAGCAGCTTACTCCAGGGGGGAACTAGCAATCAGCCCCAGCATTTT. This codes for CASSLLQGGTSNQPQHF.

A single count supports this clone. The chain links TRBV30 to TRBJ1-2, with unresolved D. The length of the CDR3 is 17 residues. Germline assignment: CDR1 GTSNPN and CDR2 SVGIG (reference sequence). Between the trimmed V and J ends, which lost 0 bases and 1 base, there was a span of 18 bases. The CDR3 sequence is CAWSVRIESGFNYGYTF. In nucleotides, the CDR3 is TGTGCCTGGAGTGTACGGATAGAATCGGGATTTAACTATGGCTACACCTTC.

This chain connects TRBV25-1 to TRBJ2-1; D may be TRBD1 (6 bases). CDR3 length: 12 amino acids. Trimming pared 2 bases from V and 8 bases from J, leaving 7 bases between. CDR1 and CDR2 (germline): MGHDK, SYGVNS. The CDR3 sequence: CASSEQGYEQFF. The CDR3 bases are TGTGCCAGCAGTGAACAGGGGTATGAGCAGTTCTTC.

V gene TRBV4-1 combines with J gene TRBJ1-5; no definite D call. The length of the CDR3 is 14 residues. The germline CDR1 and CDR2 sequences are MGHRA and YSYEKL. V shed 2 bases and J shed 7 bases, with 12 bases lying between them. CDR3 protein: CASSQSPPGQPQHF. As DNA, the CDR3 is TGCGCCAGCAGCCAATCTCCACCCGGACAGCCCCAGCATTTT.

The chain recombines TRBV19 with TRBJ1-5; D ambiguous. CDR3 length: 12 amino acids. Trimming removed 2 bases at V and 6 bases at J, with 5 bases between. The germline V gene encodes CDR1 LNHDA and CDR2 SQIVND (reference sequence). The CDR3 region has the DNA TGTGCCAGTAGTATACTTCGTCAGCCCCAGCATTTT. It is translated as CASSILRQPQHF.

Note on this clone: An end of the junction differs from the germline gene, which may be a read error. V gene TRBV7-7 combines with J gene TRBJ2-3; D possibly uses TRBD1 or TRBD2 (5 bases each). The CDR3 is 15 residues long. Germline V gene lookup returns CDR1 SSHAT and CDR2 FNYEAQ (reference sequence). DNA of the CDR3: TGTGCTAGCAGTTTTCGGGACGTCGCGGGAGATACGCAGTATTTT. It codes for CASSFRDVAGDTQYF.

The rearrangement joins TRBV7-9 to TRBJ2-5; D ambiguous. The CDR3 has 11 residues. The germline V and J ends were trimmed by 3 bases and 8 bases, with 7 bases remaining between them. Germline V gives CDR1 SEHNR, CDR2 FQNEAQ (reference sequence). CDR3 coding DNA: TGTGCCAGCAGCTTTAGGGCTACCCAGTACTTC. This codes for CASSFRATQYF.

The V and J genes are TRBV28 and TRBJ2-7, with D perhaps matching TRBD1 or TRBD2 (5 bases each). This CDR3 region has 15 residues. The germline CDR1 and CDR2 sequences are MDHEN and SYDVKM. Trimming took 6 bases from V and 5 from J, leaving 20 bases between them. The CDR3 DNA reads as TGTGCCAGCAGCCCTGGGGACCTCCTAGGCAACGAGCAGTACTTC. It encodes CASSPGDLLGNEQYF. Full variable domain (rest looked up from reference TRBV28 and TRBJ2-7): DVKVTQSSRYLVKRTGEKVFLECVQDMDHENMFWYRQDPGLGLRLIYFSYDVKMKEKGDIPEGYSVSREKKERFSLILESASTNQTSMYLCASSPGDLLGNEQYFGPGTRLTVT.

This chain uses TRBV14 with TRBJ1-6, with a possible D match to TRBD1 (6 bases). In germline, CDR1 is SGHDN, CDR2 FVKESK. The CDR3 is 14 amino acids. V was shortened by 6 bases and J by 7 bases, with 13 bases between the two germline ends. The CDR3 nucleotides read TGTGCCAGCAGATGGGGGGCAATGAATTCACCCCTCCACTTT. Its protein is CASRWGAMNSPLHF.

This clone was found a few times. CDR3 nucleotides: TGCGCCAGCAGGAAGGAGTTAAACACCGGGGAGCTGTTTTTT. Protein sequence: CASRKELNTGELFF. This chain links TRBV10-1 with TRBJ2-2; no clear D gene. CDR3 length: 14 residues. Germline CDR1 and CDR2: WNHNN and SYGVQD (reference sequence). Trimming cost V 6 bases and J 2 bases, with 10 bases left between them.

This chain joins TRBV4-1 and TRBJ2-7; 9 positions match TRBD1. There are 15 residues in the CDR3. The germline V gene encodes CDR1 MGHRA and CDR2 YSYEKL. The V gene end was trimmed by 6 bases and the J gene end by 2 bases; junction bases not matched to a gene: 8. The CDR3 here is CASSRAGQGPYEQYF. The DNA of the CDR3 is TGCGCCAGCAGTCGAGCGGGACAGGGACCCTACGAGCAGTACTTC.

The CDR3 nucleotides are TGTGCCAGCAGCTTAAGTTGGACAAGCGGCTACACCTTC. This translates into CASSLSWTSGYTF. This chain joins TRBV13 and TRBJ1-2; D may be TRBD1 (5 bases). The CDR3 spans 13 residues. Between the trimmed V and J ends, which lost 2 bases and 8 bases, there was a span of 12 bases. Germline V gene sequence: CDR1 PRHDT, CDR2 FYEKMQ (reference sequence).

This clone was recorded only once. This sequence joins TRBV19 and TRBJ2-5; TRBD2 might be the D (6 bases). The CDR3 length is 13 residues. Germline V gene sequence: CDR1 LNHDA, CDR2 SQIVND (reference sequence). V dropped 5 bases and J dropped 5 bases, with 12 bases sitting between them. CDR3 region: CASSGSGGETQYF. CDR3 bases: TGTGCCAGTAGTGGGTCAGGAGGGGAGACCCAGTACTTC.

The chain is built from TRBV24-1 and TRBJ2-3, with 9 bases that match TRBD1. The ends lost 6 bases at V and 3 bases at J; junction bases unmatched: 6. CDR3 length equals 15 residues. CDR1 is KGHDR, CDR2 SFDVKD, per germline. CDR3 in DNA: TGTGCCACCAGTCCCGGACAGGGGAGGACAGATACGCAGTATTTT. The encoded protein is CATSPGQGRTDTQYF.

The chain recombines TRBV5-6 with TRBJ1-1, with TRBD1 as a possible D gene (5 bases). Deletions cut 5 bases from V and 8 bases from J, with 19 bases between. The CDR3 consists of 14 residues. CDR1 and CDR2 from the germline V gene are SGHDT and YYEEEE. As DNA, the CDR3 is TGTGCCAGCAGTCGGATAGAAAGGGGAGTCGAAGCTTTCTTT. Protein product: CASSRIERGVEAFF.

CDR3 coding DNA: TGTGCCAGCAGCCAAGATCGGGGTAGCGGGGGGTACGAGCAGTACTTC. Its protein product is CASSQDRGSGGYEQYF. This chain connects TRBV4-2 to TRBJ2-7, with TRBD2 matching 10 bases. Germline assignment: CDR1 LGHNA and CDR2 YNFKEQ. Trimming removed 0 bases from V and 4 bases from J; junction bases left unmatched: 6. This CDR3 has 16 residues.

The CDR3 here is CSVEDRGTGETQYF. As DNA, the CDR3 is TGCAGCGTTGAAGACAGGGGAACGGGAGAGACCCAGTACTTC. V is TRBV29-1 and J is TRBJ2-5; TRBD1 might be the D (6 bases). CDR1 is SQVTM, CDR2 ANQGSEA, per germline. The CDR3 contains 14 residues. Trimming removed 0 bases at V and 4 bases at J, with 12 bases between.

With respect to this clone: One end of the junction fails to match germline, which may point to a read error. V usage is TRBV9 and J usage is TRBJ2-5, with D possibly matching TRBD2 (7 bases). Germline assignment: CDR1 SGDLS and CDR2 YYNGEE. The CDR3 has 14 residues. CDR3 DNA: TGTGCCAGCAGCCCCCTGGGGGGGCAAGGGACCCAGTACTTC. It specifies CASSPLGGQGTQYF. Together with reference TRBV9 and TRBJ2-5, the CDR3 gives the full variable domain: DSGVTQTPKHLITATGQRVTLRCSPRSGDLSVYWYQQSLDQGLQFLIQYYNGEERAKGNILERFSAQQFPDLHSELNLSSLELGDSALYFCASSPLGGQGTQYFGPGTRLLVL.

V is TRBV27 and J is TRBJ1-4; tentatively, D is TRBD1 (6 bases). The CDR3 extends over 15 amino acids. Germline CDR1 is MNHEY and CDR2 is SMNVEV (reference sequence). The V gene lost 5 bases and the J gene lost 1 base, with 11 bases spanning the gap. The CDR3 region has the DNA TGTGCCAGCAGTGATCAGGGGCGAACTAATGAAAAACTGTTTTTT. It encodes CASSDQGRTNEKLFF. The full variable domain, with the rest looked up from reference TRBV27 and TRBJ1-4, is EAQVTQNPRYLITVTGKKLTVTCSQNMNHEYMSWYRQDPGLGLRQIYYSMNVEVTDKGDVPEGYKVSRKEKRNFPLILESPSPNQTSLYFCASSDQGRTNEKLFFGSGTQLSVL.

This clone has more than one count but fewer than ten. This chain joins TRBV19 and TRBJ2-7, with TRBD1 matching 8 bases. After removal of 6 bases from V and 2 bases from J, the junction contained 6 bases not matched to a gene. Germline lookup yields CDR1 LNHDA and CDR2 SQIVND (reference sequence). The CDR3 runs 14 residues. The CDR3 region has the DNA TGTGCCAGTAGAGCCACAGGGGGAACCTACGAGCAGTACTTC. This encodes CASRATGGTYEQYF.

This clone was detected once. Other DNA sequences within the sample encode an identical CDR3. The chain employs TRBV14 and TRBJ2-5; D call uncertain. The CDR3 covers 13 residues. The germline V gene encodes CDR1 SGHDN and CDR2 FVKESK. The germline V and J ends were trimmed by 6 bases and 7 bases, with 15 bases remaining between them. The DNA for the CDR3 is TGTGCCAGCAGTAGGAACGGACCAGGGACCCAGTACTTC. As protein: CASSRNGPGTQYF. Full variable domain (outside the CDR3, taken from reference TRBV14 and TRBJ2-5): EAGVTQFPSHSVIEKGQTVTLRCDPISGHDNLYWYRRVMGKEIKFLLHFVKESKQDESGMPNNRFLAERTGGTYSTLKVQPAELEDSGVYFCASSRNGPGTQYFGPGTRLLVL.